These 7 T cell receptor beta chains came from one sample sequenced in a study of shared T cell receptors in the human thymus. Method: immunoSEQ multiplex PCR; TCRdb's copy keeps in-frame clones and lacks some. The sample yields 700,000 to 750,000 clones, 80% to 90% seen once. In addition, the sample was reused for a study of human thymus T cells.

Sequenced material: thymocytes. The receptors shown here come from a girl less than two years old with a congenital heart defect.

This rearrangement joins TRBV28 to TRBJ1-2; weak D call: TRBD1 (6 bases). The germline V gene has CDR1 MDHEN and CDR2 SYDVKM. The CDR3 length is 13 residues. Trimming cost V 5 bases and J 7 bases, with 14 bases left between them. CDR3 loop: CASSAQGSCGYTF. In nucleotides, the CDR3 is TGTGCCAGCAGTGCACAGGGTTCATGTGGCTACACCTTC.

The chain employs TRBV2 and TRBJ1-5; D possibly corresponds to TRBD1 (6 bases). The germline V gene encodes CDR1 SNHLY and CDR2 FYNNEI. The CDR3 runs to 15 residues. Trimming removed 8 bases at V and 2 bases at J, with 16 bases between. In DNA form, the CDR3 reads TGTGCCAGCGGAACACAGGGAGAGGGCAATCAGCCCCAGCATTTT. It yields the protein CASGTQGEGNQPQHF.

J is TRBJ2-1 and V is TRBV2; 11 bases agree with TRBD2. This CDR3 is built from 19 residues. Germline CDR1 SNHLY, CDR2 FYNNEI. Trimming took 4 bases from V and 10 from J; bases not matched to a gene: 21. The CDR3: CASSVPRKSGGSGGAEQFF. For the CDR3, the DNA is TGTGCCAGCAGTGTACCCCGTAAATCGGGGGGTAGCGGGGGGGCCGAGCAGTTCTTC.

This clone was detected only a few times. The CDR3 region has the DNA TGTGCCAGCAGTGAAGCGCTTCGGGGAGAGACCCAGTACTTC. Its translation is CASSEALRGETQYF. The J gene is TRBJ2-5, the V gene TRBV6-1; a possible D gene is TRBD2 (5 bases). Trimming took off 0 bases at V and 4 bases at J, with 9 bases between the two ends. CDR1 is MNHNS and CDR2 is SASEGT in the germline V gene. The CDR3 is made up of 14 amino acids.

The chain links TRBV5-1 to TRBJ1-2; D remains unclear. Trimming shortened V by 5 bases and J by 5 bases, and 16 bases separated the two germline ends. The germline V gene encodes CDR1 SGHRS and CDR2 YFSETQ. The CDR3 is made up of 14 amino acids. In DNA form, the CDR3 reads TGCGCCAGCAGGACCGACGCGACTGGTTATGGCTACACCTTC. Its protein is CASRTDATGYGYTF.

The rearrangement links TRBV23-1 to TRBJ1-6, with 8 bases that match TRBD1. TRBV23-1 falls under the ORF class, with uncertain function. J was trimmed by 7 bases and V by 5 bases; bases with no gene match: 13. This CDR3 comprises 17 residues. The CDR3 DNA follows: TGCGCCAGCAGTATTCGGACCAGGGGGCGAAAGAATTCACCCCTCCACTTT. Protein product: CASSIRTRGRKNSPLHF.

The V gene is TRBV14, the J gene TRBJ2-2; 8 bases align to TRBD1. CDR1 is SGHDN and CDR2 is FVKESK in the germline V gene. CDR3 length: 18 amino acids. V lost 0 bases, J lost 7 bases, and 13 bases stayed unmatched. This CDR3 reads CASSQERQQGDGHGELFF. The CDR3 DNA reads TGTGCCAGCAGCCAAGAAAGGCAACAGGGGGATGGGCACGGGGAGCTGTTTTTT. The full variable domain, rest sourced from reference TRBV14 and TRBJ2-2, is EAGVTQFPSHSVIEKGQTVTLRCDPISGHDNLYWYRRVMGKEIKFLLHFVKESKQDESGMPNNRFLAERTGGTYSTLKVQPAELEDSGVYFCASSQERQQGDGHGELFFGEGSRLTVL.